This T cell receptor beta chain comes out of a study of blood T cell repertoires in COVID-19 (dated by TCRdb to about 2020). For the study in its entirety: Samples covering the acute and convalescent phases of COVID-19 were provided by collaborators in the United States, Italy and Spain. The repertoires were released in a freely available public database meant as a resource for research on the immune response to SARS-CoV-2. The samples were drawn from the first 160 participants of the ongoing ImmuneRACE study and from 1,254 subjects provided by 6 global collaborators. The prospective study material was composed of cDNA or gDNA derived from T cells, B-cell-depleted T cells, or PBMCs. Sample metadata almost always included a de-identified subject ID, COVID-19 status, age in years and sex. Where available, HLA class I and class II types were obtained from metadata supplied by the sample provider rather than from assay-based typing. Subjects who had been exposed to COVID-19, were actively infected with it, or had recovered from it provided the deeply sampled blood TCRbeta repertoires that made up the dataset.

CDR1 and CDR2, looked up from the germline V gene, are MNHEY and SVGAGI. The junction carries 15 bases between V and J, which are trimmed by 0 bases and 4 bases respectively. The CDR3 starts with the cysteine, ends with the phenylalanine, and has 16 residues. The kept DNA is CDR3 alone, 48 bases in frame from the first base. With respect to this clone: What this receptor recognizes is not known. Per-nucleotide qualities are absent, and no much larger clonotype sits a single base away.

Study-wide findings and limitations: How much clinical and demographic metadata was included differed by source and by participant, and the metadata was provided uncurated.

The collaborating institutions used their own protocols to collect whole blood in K2EDTA tubes. Collaborator samples were shipped for TCRbeta analysis as frozen whole blood, isolated PBMCs, or DNA extracted from either sample type. TCRbeta CDR3 regions were amplified from genomic DNA using the immunoSEQ Assay, a bias-controlled multiplex PCR. The study's processing was this. Nucleated cell counts per sample were estimated from amplification of reference gene primers within the assay. Sequence reads were collapsed and filtered to measure the absolute abundance of every unique TCRbeta CDR3 rearrangement. For each sample, productive Simpson clonality was calculated as the square root of Simpson's diversity index over productive rearrangements. TCRdb provides this immuneACCESS table in a form limited to in-frame rearrangements. Some clones are lacking; in checked studies, under half of them reflect an unresolved V gene, and why the rest are absent is not known. The DNA gave D and trimming, while V, J and clone size come from that table. The sample has roughly 200,000 clones on record, approximately 92% of them singletons. The ten largest clones represent 0.53% of the sample.

The rearranged chain carries TRBV6-5 and TRBJ1-1; the D gene is possibly TRBD1, with 5 bases matching. The source material was peripheral blood. This TCR came from a man aged 45-65 years with acute or convalescent COVID-19. The CDR3 protein is CASSYSRRGGSTEAFF. The nucleotide sequence reads as follows: TGTGCCAGCAGTTACTCGAGACGTGGGGGGAGCACTGAAGCTTTCTTT.